This T cell receptor (beta chain) was documented in a study of T cells after yellow fever vaccination. Study observations and caveats: Reappearance after the booster was seen for most primary-vaccination clones, at more than 95% CD4 and around 88% CD8.

Making TCR cDNA involved 5'RACE template switching, which added UMIs and a universal primer site. TCRdb redid the calling of the 5' RACE reads with MiXCR, one entry per CDR3 protein. Here the sample spans about 85,000 distinct CDR3 sequences, roughly 15% being singletons. The sample was CD8+ T cells not binding an NS4B(214-222) dextramer, sorted from PBMCs, taken roughly 20 days after the first yellow fever vaccination. The source is a man aged 18 to 35 who received the YFV17D yellow fever vaccine.

CDR3 sequence reads: CASSLPGTYEQYF. The CDR3 DNA reads as TGTGCCAGTAGTCTCCCAGGGACCTACGAGCAGTACTTC. V and J are TRBV19 and TRBJ2-7, with D perhaps TRBD1 (5 bases). Deletions cut 5 bases from V and 2 bases from J, with 10 bases between. CDR1 is LNHDA and CDR2 is SQIVND in the germline V gene (reference sequence). This CDR3 is built from 13 residues.